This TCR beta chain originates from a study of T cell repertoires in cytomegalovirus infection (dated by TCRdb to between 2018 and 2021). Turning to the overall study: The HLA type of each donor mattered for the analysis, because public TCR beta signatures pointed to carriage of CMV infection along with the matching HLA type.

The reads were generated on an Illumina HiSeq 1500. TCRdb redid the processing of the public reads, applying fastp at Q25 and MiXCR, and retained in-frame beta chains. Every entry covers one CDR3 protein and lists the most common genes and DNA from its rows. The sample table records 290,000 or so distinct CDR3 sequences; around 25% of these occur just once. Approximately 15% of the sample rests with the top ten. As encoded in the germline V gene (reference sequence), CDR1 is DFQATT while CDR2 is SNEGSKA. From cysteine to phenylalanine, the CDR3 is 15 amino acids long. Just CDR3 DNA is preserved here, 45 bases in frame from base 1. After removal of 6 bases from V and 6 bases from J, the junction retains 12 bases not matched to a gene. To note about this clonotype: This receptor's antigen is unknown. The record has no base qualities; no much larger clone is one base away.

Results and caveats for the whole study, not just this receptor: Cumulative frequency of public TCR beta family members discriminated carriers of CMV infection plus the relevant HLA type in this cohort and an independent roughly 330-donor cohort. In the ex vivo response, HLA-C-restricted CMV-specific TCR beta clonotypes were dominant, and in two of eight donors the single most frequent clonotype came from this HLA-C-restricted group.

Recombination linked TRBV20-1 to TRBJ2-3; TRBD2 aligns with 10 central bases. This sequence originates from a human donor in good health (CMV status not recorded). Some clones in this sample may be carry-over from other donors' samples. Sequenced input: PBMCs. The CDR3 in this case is CSATEIAGGYDTQYF. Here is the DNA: TGCAGTGCCACGGAAATAGCGGGAGGATACGATACGCAGTATTTT.